The next 4 T cell receptor beta chains were all read from a single sample in a study of blood T cells in healthy people across ages. Then a second PCR, running about 6 to 12 cycles, was carried out with a sample-barcoded 5' primer and a J-beta primer mix. TCRdb reprocessed the 5' RACE reads via MiXCR and lists one record per CDR3 protein. The repertoire holds fewer than 2 million distinct CDR3 sequences, roughly two fifths seen once, with about 23% in the top ten. The sample was blood. The receptor set was obtained from a human donor in good health.

This clonotype was observed a handful of times. The chain couples TRBV25-1 to TRBJ1-2; D is undetermined. The CDR3 sequence is 15 residues long. Trimming shortened V by 2 bases and J by 3 bases, and 13 bases separated the two germline ends. Germline V gives CDR1 MGHDK, CDR2 SYGVNS. CDR3 in amino acids: CASSEGAQRYYGYTF. In nucleotides, the CDR3 is TGTGCCAGCAGTGAAGGTGCACAGCGTTACTATGGCTACACCTTC.

About this clonotype: Sequence at one end of the junction differs from germline and may be a read error. This rearrangement joins TRBV7-7 to TRBJ2-5; possibly TRBD2 for D (7 bases). The CDR3 is 15 residues long. CDR1 and CDR2 (germline): SSHAT, FNYEAQ (reference sequence). The CDR3 DNA follows: TGTGCTAGCAGCCCGAACCGGGGGGCGGGAGAGACCCAGTACTTC. Translation gives CASSPNRGAGETQYF.

A few counts support this clonotype. The CDR3 protein is CASSVEPGLRNEQYF. CDR3 in DNA: TGTGCCAGCAGCGTAGAGCCAGGCCTTAGAAACGAGCAGTACTTC. The chain has TRBV9 and TRBJ2-7, with D hard to call. Looked up from germline, CDR1 is SGDLS and CDR2 is YYNGEE. The CDR3 is 15 amino acids. The ends were cut back, 0 bases at V and 5 bases at J, with 15 bases in the middle.

The genes are TRBV20-1 and TRBJ2-5, with 8 positions matching TRBD1. The J call is uncertain, as TRBJ2-7 better fits the DNA end. This CDR3 region has 15 residues. Germline CDR1 is DFQATT and CDR2 is SNEGSKA (reference sequence). The CDR3 nucleotides read TGCAGTGCTAGACTCCCGCCGGACAGGGCGGGCGAGCAGTACTTC. Residues: CSARLPPDRAGEQYF.